This is a list of T cell receptor beta chains from one sample in a study of T-cell reconstitution after alpha-beta-depleted transplantation in children. TCRdb analysed the PCR reads with MiXCR anew, one entry per CDR3 protein. The sample shows roughly 82,000 distinct CDR3 sequences, approximately 14% of them seen only once. Sequencing used PBMCs, mostly from graft donor cells, obtained 180 days after TCRalphabeta/CD19-depleted stem cell transplant. The receptors here all came from a male patient aged 2 to 9 who had a stem cell transplant for acute lymphoblastic leukemia, so the T cells may come from the graft donor. The CDR3 runs from the conserved cysteine through the conserved F or W. Each record gives: J gene, V gene, clone size, D gene, CDR3 protein, CDR3 DNA. The D gene is left open where the match is weak. A clone size is listed for some rows: how often the clone was seen (once, few, many), or a class if it is expanded.

j_gene: TRBJ2-6; v_gene: TRBV29-1; abundance: many; d_gene: TRBD1; CDR3aa: CSVTGAGANVLTF; CDR3nt: TGCAGCGTGACAGGGGCTGGGGCCAACGTCCTGACTTTC
j_gene: TRBJ2-5; v_gene: TRBV15; abundance: -; d_gene: TRBD2; CDR3aa: CATSRKSSGHQETQYF; CDR3nt: TGTGCCACCAGCCGAAAATCTAGCGGGCACCAAGAGACCCAGTACTTC
j_gene: TRBJ2-2; v_gene: TRBV7-8; abundance: few; d_gene: -; CDR3aa: CASSFPGAGELFF; CDR3nt: TGTGCCAGCAGCTTCCCGGGGGCCGGGGAGCTGTTTTTT
j_gene: TRBJ1-3; v_gene: TRBV5-1; abundance: few; d_gene: -; CDR3aa: CASSLEGANTIYF; CDR3nt: TGCGCCAGCAGCTTGGAGGGTGCAAACACCATATATTTT
j_gene: TRBJ2-5; v_gene: TRBV20-1; abundance: few; d_gene: TRBD2; CDR3aa: CSARDWREGQETQYF; CDR3nt: TGCAGTGCTAGAGATTGGCGGGAGGGCCAAGAGACCCAGTACTTC
j_gene: TRBJ1-1; v_gene: TRBV20-1; abundance: few; d_gene: TRBD1; CDR3aa: CSARDKRGQGEAFF; CDR3nt: TGCAGTGCTAGAGATAAGAGGGGACAGGGTGAAGCTTTCTTT
j_gene: TRBJ2-3; v_gene: TRBV20-1; abundance: -; d_gene: TRBD2; CDR3aa: CSARAGGGADTQYF; CDR3nt: TGCAGTGCTAGAGCGGGAGGTGGGGCAGATACGCAGTATTTT
j_gene: TRBJ1-5; v_gene: TRBV25-1; abundance: many; d_gene: -; CDR3aa: CASTLDVPRQYQPQHF; CDR3nt: TGTGCCAGCACCCTGGACGTACCCCGGCAATATCAGCCCCAGCATTTT
j_gene: TRBJ2-7; v_gene: TRBV6-5; abundance: few; d_gene: TRBD2; CDR3aa: CASSYLASGRAYEQYF; CDR3nt: TGTGCCAGCAGTTACCTGGCTAGCGGGAGAGCCTACGAGCAGTACTTC
j_gene: TRBJ1-1; v_gene: TRBV7-9; abundance: -; d_gene: -; CDR3aa: CASSLGRQLFNTEAFF; CDR3nt: TGTGCCAGCAGCTTAGGCAGACAGCTCTTCAACACTGAAGCTTTCTTT
j_gene: TRBJ2-7; v_gene: TRBV7-2; abundance: -; d_gene: TRBD2; CDR3aa: CASSTRGGSYEQYF; CDR3nt: TGTGCCAGCAGCACCCGGGGGGGCTCCTACGAGCAGTACTTC
j_gene: TRBJ1-6; v_gene: TRBV20-1; abundance: -; d_gene: -; CDR3aa: CSARDGRGGENSPLHF; CDR3nt: TGCAGTGCTAGAGATGGTAGGGGAGGAGAGAATTCACCCCTCCACTTT
j_gene: TRBJ2-3; v_gene: TRBV7-2; abundance: -; d_gene: -; CDR3aa: CASSRGRDTQYF; CDR3nt: TGTGCCAGCAGTCGGGGGAGAGATACGCAGTATTTT
j_gene: TRBJ1-6; v_gene: TRBV6-1; abundance: -; d_gene: TRBD1; CDR3aa: CASSPVGQGIRSPLHF; CDR3nt: TGTGCCAGCAGCCCCGTGGGACAGGGAATAAGATCACCCCTCCACTTT
j_gene: TRBJ2-3; v_gene: TRBV7-2; abundance: -; d_gene: TRBD2; CDR3aa: CASSHGLAGGEDTQYF; CDR3nt: TGTGCCAGCAGCCATGGACTAGCGGGGGGGGAAGATACGCAGTATTTT